A single sample is the source of the 9 T cell receptor beta chains below, sequenced in a study of OX40 agonist ivuxolimab in advanced cancers. The protocol was immunoSEQ multiplex PCR, while the TCRdb copy is restricted to in-frame clones and leaves out a portion. The sample lists approximately 24,000 clones, roughly 76% occurring once. This specimen consisted of CD4+ or CD8+ T cells sorted from blood, obtained in a trial of the OX40 agonist ivuxolimab. These receptors were collected from an adult with an advanced solid tumor such as melanoma, head and neck, liver or kidney cancer.

V and J are TRBV9 and TRBJ2-5; TRBD2 is a possible D gene (6 bases). CDR1 is SGDLS and CDR2 is YYNGEE in the germline V gene. The CDR3 spans 15 residues. V dropped 0 bases and J dropped 4 bases, with 13 bases sitting between them. The CDR3 DNA reads TGTGCCAGCAGCGTAGGAGGAGGGTGGGGAGAGACCCAGTACTTC. This codes for CASSVGGGWGETQYF.

This chain uses TRBV15 with TRBJ1-3; a possible D gene is TRBD1 (5 bases). Germline CDR1 reads LNHNV; CDR2 reads YYDKDF (reference sequence). Trimming removed 3 bases at V and 2 bases at J, with 20 bases between. CDR3 size: 18 residues. The CDR3 loop reads CATSRLGGQGLTGNTIYF. DNA of the CDR3: TGTGCCACCAGCAGGCTTGGGGGTCAGGGACTTACTGGAAACACCATATATTTT.

The chain employs TRBV10-3 and TRBJ2-5; perhaps D is TRBD1 or TRBD2 (5 bases each). V was trimmed by 4 bases and J by 2 bases, leaving 17 bases between them. This CDR3 is built from 16 residues. Germline assignment: CDR1 ENHRY and CDR2 SYGVKD. CDR3 bases: TGTGCCATCAGTGGGGCGGGCGCAGGGAATCAAGAGACCCAGTACTTC. It specifies CAISGAGAGNQETQYF.

CDR3 coding DNA: TGTGCCAGCCATCAAGGGGGGCCCCTCTACGAGCAGTACTTC. This translates into CASHQGGPLYEQYF. The genes are TRBV2 and TRBJ2-7; D may match TRBD1 or TRBD2 (6 bases each). V lost 8 bases, J lost 3 bases, and 17 bases lay in between. The CDR3 contains 14 residues. Germline V gene data show CDR1 as SNHLY and CDR2 as FYNNEI.

This clone was counted once. V and J are TRBV5-1 and TRBJ2-3, with a weak D call TRBD1 (5 bases). Deletions cut 0 bases from V and 3 bases from J, with 14 bases between. CDR1 is SGHRS and CDR2 is YFSETQ in the germline V gene. The CDR3 consists of 16 residues. CDR3 nucleotide sequence: TGCGCCAGCAGCTTGGATCCAGGGTGGGGAACAGATACGCAGTATTTT. This gives the protein CASSLDPGWGTDTQYF.

This chain joins TRBV5-4 and TRBJ2-3, with a tentative D call TRBD2 (6 bases). In germline, CDR1 is SGHNT, CDR2 YYREEE (reference sequence). V lost 5 bases to trimming and J lost 2 bases, with 18 bases between them. The CDR3 has 16 residues. CDR3 sequence reads: CASSSPEGFHTDTQYF. The CDR3 nucleotides are TGTGCCAGCAGTTCCCCGGAGGGCTTCCACACAGATACGCAGTATTTT.

The genes are TRBV29-1 and TRBJ2-3, with 8 nucleotides matching TRBD2. V shed 6 bases and J 2 bases; nucleotides not matched to a gene: 10. CDR3 length: 15 residues. In germline, CDR1 is SQVTM, CDR2 ANQGSEA. The CDR3 coding sequence is TGCAGCGTACGATGGCGGGGGGACTCCACAGATACGCAGTATTTT. As protein: CSVRWRGDSTDTQYF.

The rearrangement links TRBV15 to TRBJ2-5; 8 nucleotides align to TRBD1. Germline CDR1 LNHNV, CDR2 YYDKDF (reference sequence). CDR3 size: 14 residues. Unmatched junction bases numbered 4, after V lost 0 bases and J lost 7 bases. Here the CDR3 reads CATSREQGARTQYF. The CDR3 nucleotides are TGTGCCACCAGCAGAGAGCAGGGGGCCCGGACCCAGTACTTC.

The chain recombines TRBV7-6 with TRBJ1-5; no clear D. The CDR3 loop spans 13 amino acids. Germline V gene lookup returns CDR1 SGHVS and CDR2 FNYEAQ. The V gene lost 1 base and the J gene lost 7 bases, with 8 bases spanning the gap. CDR3 coding DNA: TGTGCCAGCAGCTTAGGGTGGGAGCAGCCCCAGCATTTT. Amino acids: CASSLGWEQPQHF.